The T cell receptor beta chain under discussion was sequenced for a study of cytomegalovirus exposure and HLA in healthy donors. General observations from the study: Most TCR sequences proved rare, with some public TCRs found in many donors. For cytomegalovirus status, the classifier reportedly gave diagnoses with high specificity and sensitivity. What was likely a sequencing artifact was a cluster of highly shared sequence variants. The listing of about 150 TCR beta chains classed them as cytomegalovirus-associated.

As concerns this clone: Its antigen is still unknown.

The PCR ran on 60 Vbeta and 13 Jbeta primers. Assay: immunoSEQ multiplex PCR; the TCRdb copy retains only in-frame clones and omits some. The sample records around 160,000 clones, roughly 65% being singletons. CDR1 is MDHEN, CDR2 SYDVKM, per germline. The CDR3 is made up of 15 amino acids. V dropped 7 bases and J dropped 2 bases, with 16 bases sitting between them. The TCR comes from a woman younger than 30 in good health and CMV-seropositive. The chain links TRBV28 to TRBJ2-3; D remains ambiguous. The sequenced sample was PBMCs. In DNA form, the CDR3 reads TGTGCCAGCAACTCCCTGGCGGAGCTCACAGATACGCAGTATTTT. Residues: CASNSLAELTDTQYF.